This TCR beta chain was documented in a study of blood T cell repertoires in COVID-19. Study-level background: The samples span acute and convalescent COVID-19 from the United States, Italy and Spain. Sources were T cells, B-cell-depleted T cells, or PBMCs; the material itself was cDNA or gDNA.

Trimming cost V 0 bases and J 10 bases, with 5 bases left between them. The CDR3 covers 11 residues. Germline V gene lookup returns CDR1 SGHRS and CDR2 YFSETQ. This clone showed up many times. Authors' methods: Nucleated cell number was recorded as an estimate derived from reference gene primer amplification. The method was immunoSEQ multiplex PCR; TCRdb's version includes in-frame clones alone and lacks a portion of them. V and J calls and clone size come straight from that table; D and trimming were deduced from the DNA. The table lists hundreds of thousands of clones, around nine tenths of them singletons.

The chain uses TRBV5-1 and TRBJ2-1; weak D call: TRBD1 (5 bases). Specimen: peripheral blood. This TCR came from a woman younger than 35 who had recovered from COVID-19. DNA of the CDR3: TGCGCCAGCAGCTTGGGACAGGAGCAGTTCTTC. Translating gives CASSLGQEQFF.